This TCR beta chain was retrieved from a study of shared clonotypes between healthy human individuals. Overall study context: CD4 naive and memory got three plates each, CD8 naive two, CD8 memory one.

In the sorted-subset replicate PCRs, 200 ng DNA, 25,000 to 30,000 T cell genomes, was used. Measured with immunoSEQ multiplex PCR; TCRdb has only the in-frame clones, and not every one. Here the sample spans 2 million to 2.5 million clones, more than 80% being singletons. Whole-study findings and limits: Depth of sequencing was expected to influence donor clonotype sharing.

The CDR3 is 13 residues long. V lost 4 bases, J lost 4 bases, and 8 bases lay in between. Germline loops: CDR1 KGHSH, CDR2 LQKENI. In regard to this clone: Its antigen is undetermined.

Source material: naive CD4+ T cells from PBMCs. Described subset: CD45RA+ positively selected. The sequence derives from a man aged 18-30 years in good health. Some clones in this sample may be carry-over from other donors' samples. This chain joins TRBV18 and TRBJ1-3; no firm D call. CDR3 in amino acids: CASSLESGNTIYF. In DNA, the CDR3 is TGTGCCAGCTCACTGGAGTCCGGAAACACCATATATTTT.